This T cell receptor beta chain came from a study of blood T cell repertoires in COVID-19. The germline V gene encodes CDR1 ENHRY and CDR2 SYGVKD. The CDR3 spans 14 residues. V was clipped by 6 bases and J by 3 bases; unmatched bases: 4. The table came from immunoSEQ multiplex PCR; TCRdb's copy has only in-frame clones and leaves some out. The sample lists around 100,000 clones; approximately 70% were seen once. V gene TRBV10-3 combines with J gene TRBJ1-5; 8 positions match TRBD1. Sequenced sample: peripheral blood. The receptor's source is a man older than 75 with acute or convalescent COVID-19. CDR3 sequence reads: CAIRSGQDNQPQHF. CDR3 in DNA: TGTGCCATCAGATCGGGACAGGACAATCAGCCCCAGCATTTT.